This TCR beta chain originates from a study of T cells expressing NK-cell markers. Study details: Obtained from sorted CD3+CD56+NKG2C+, CD3+CD56+NKG2C- and CD3+CD56-NKG2C+ T cells were the TCR beta repertoires.

Study results and caveats: NKG2C+ dominant clonotype frequencies in several donors were roughly 1.0-8% of CD8+ T cells. The study did not resolve the HCMV specificity of expanded NKG2C+ T cell clones.

As for this clonotype: Its antigen is as yet unknown.

This CDR3 is 13 amino acids long. Germline V gene sequence: CDR1 LNHDA, CDR2 SQIVND (reference sequence). Generation of TCR beta cDNA was performed by 5'RACE template switching incorporating UMIs. TCRdb re-called the 5' RACE reads; every CDR3 protein appears as one record, without DNA. This sample's table reports approximately 460,000 distinct CDR3 sequences. Sequences were obtained from blood T cells: a sorted CD56 or NKG2C T cell subset, CD4+ or CD8+ T cells, or bulk PBMC T cells (not recorded which). The J gene is TRBJ2-1, the V gene TRBV19; lacking DNA, the TRBD1 call made by TCRdb goes unchecked. This sequence was found in a woman aged 18 to 75 in good health. This chain's CDR3 is CATNPGTSNEQFF. The full variable domain, rest sourced from reference TRBV19 and TRBJ2-1, is DGGITQSPKYLFRKEGQNVTLSCEQNLNHDAMYWYRQDPGQGLRLIYYSQIVNDFQKGDIAEGYSVSREKKESFPLTVTSAQKNPTAFYLCATNPGTSNEQFFGPGTRLTVL.